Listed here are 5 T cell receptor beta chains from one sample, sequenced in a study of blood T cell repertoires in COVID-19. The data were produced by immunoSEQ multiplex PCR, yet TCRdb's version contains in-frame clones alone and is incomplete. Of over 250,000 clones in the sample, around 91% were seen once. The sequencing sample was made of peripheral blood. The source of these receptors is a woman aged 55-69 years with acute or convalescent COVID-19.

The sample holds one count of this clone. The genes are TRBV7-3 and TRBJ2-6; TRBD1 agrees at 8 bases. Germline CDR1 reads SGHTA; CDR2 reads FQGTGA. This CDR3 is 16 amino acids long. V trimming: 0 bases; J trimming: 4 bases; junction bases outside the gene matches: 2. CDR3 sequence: CASSLTGQGGANVLTF. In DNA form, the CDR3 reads TGTGCCAGCAGCTTAACCGGACAGGGAGGGGCCAACGTCCTGACTTTC.

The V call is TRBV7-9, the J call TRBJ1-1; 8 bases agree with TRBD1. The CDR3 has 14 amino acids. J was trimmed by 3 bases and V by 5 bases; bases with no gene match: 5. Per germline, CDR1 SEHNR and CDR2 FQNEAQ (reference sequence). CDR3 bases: TGTGCCAGCAGCCCAGCAGGGGGCCACACTGAAGCTTTCTTT. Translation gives CASSPAGGHTEAFF.

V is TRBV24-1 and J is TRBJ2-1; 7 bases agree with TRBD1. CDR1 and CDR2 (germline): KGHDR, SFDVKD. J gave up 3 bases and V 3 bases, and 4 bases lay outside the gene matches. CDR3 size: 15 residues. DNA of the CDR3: TGTGCCACCAGTGATACCGGGACAGTCTACAATGAGCAGTTCTTC. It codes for CATSDTGTVYNEQFF.

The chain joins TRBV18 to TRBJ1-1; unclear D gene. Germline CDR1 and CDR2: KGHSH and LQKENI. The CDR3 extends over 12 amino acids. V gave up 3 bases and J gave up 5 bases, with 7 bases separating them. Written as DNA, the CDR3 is TGTGCCAGCTCACCGTCACAGACTGAAGCTTTCTTT. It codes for CASSPSQTEAFF.

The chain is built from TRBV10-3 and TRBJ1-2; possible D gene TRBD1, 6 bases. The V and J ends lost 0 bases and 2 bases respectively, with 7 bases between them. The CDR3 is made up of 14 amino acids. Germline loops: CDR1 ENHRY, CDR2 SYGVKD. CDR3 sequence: CAISESGTNYGYTF. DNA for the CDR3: TGTGCCATCAGTGAGTCCGGGACAAACTATGGCTACACCTTC.